This T cell receptor beta chain derives from a study of cytomegalovirus exposure and HLA in healthy donors (dated 2017 in TCRdb). A note on the overall study: An earlier analysis of roughly 630 of the donors reported more than 250 Gb of sequence data and approximately 110 million unique TCR beta sequences from about 200 million T cells. An early release that covered about 600 HLA-typed donors contained about 300 gigabases of sequencing data and tens of millions of unique TCR sequences. Of the 398 genotyped donors, 65% to 90% fell in the genetic ancestry cluster associated with self-reported Caucasian donors. The study aimed to test whether cataloging public T cell receptors could reveal signatures of past pathogen exposure. The study used immunosequencing to profile the T cell repertoires of 666 subjects and linked those repertoires to cytomegalovirus serostatus. Along with the approximately 650-subject first cohort, a separate validation cohort of over a hundred different subjects was used. To predict cytomegalovirus infection status, the study combined high-throughput TCR immunosequencing, statistical association of individual TCRs with disease status, and machine learning. A later analysis re-examined previously published TCR beta repertoires from just over 650 donors and added high-resolution HLA genotyping to investigate patterns of TCR occurrence. Rather than using new phenotypic data, the later analysis identified candidate immune exposures from TCR beta sequences and from how often those sequences occurred across donors. An earlier analysis of several hundred of the donors applied high-throughput TCR beta sequencing to assess whether each TCR beta V gene segment acted as functional or pseudogenic. Donor age, sex, ethnicity and CMV serostatus were compiled together with the repertoire data. A later genetic analysis took genome-wide SNP genotypes for about 65% of the 666 donors and used that subset as a discovery cohort. Every repertoire in the discovery cohort had been generated on one and the same sequencing platform. Both class I and class II loci were covered by HLA typing, at four-digit resolution. Typing coverage differed by locus: A, B, C, DRB1 and DQB1 were typed in roughly 629-640 donors, DQA1 in roughly 510, DPA1 in some 570, and DPB1 in 400 to 480. Four to six DR-DQ haplotypes were handled as single units for association and clustering, since linkage in the cohort was strong. Among about 410 genotyped donors of the cohort, an average of around 220,000 unique TCR beta nucleotide sequences was sequenced per donor, of which roughly 17% were non-productive.

From its cysteine to its phenylalanine, the CDR3 spans 13 amino acids. Solely the CDR3 DNA is kept, with 39 bases framed from the first base. Sequences SGHTA (CDR1) and FQGTGA (CDR2) are obtained from the germline V gene. V and J are truncated by 4 bases and 4 bases respectively, leaving an intervening sequence of 10 bases. In regard to this clone: Its antigen has not been determined. No clone much larger than this one lies a single base away; base qualities are absent.

The cohort consisted of approximately 670 healthy bone marrow donors. At the time of sampling, all cohort members were nominally healthy, though unrecorded immune exposures were likely present. The donor was CMV seronegative and belonged to the group of 380 or so seronegative cohort members. Every donor gave a peripheral blood sample, and the peripheral blood mononuclear cells from that sample were used for TCR beta sequencing. The Qiagen DNeasy Blood Extraction Kit was used to extract genomic DNA from the blood cell samples. The library was prepared using the immunoSEQ multiplex PCR assay. For the multiplex PCR, a mixture combining 60 forward primers for TCR Vbeta segments and 13 reverse primers for TCR Jbeta segments was used. The CDR3 region of rearranged TCR beta genes was amplified from genomic DNA with a multiplex PCR assay. Amplified TCR beta libraries were sequenced as 87-base-pair reads on the Illumina HiSeq System. Under the source paper's analysis protocol: Across the 500 to 750 repertoires, a later analysis counted roughly 84 million unique TCR beta chains, 9.5 million to 12 million of which were shared by at least two donors. Raw reads were error-corrected and collapsed into unique sequences with a nearest-neighbor algorithm that merged closely related sequences to remove PCR and sequencing errors. CDR3 sequences were aligned to IMGT reference sequences to assign V, D and J gene segments. Each retained sequence needed at least a six-nucleotide match to both a V gene segment and a J gene segment. A rearrangement counted as productive if the CDR3 had no stop codons and remained in frame with V and J, and every other rearrangement counted as non-productive. CDR3 was defined by IMGT convention, running from the second conserved V-encoded cysteine to the conserved J-encoded phenylalanine. Sequences without an unambiguous match to a single V gene segment were excluded from the earlier analysis of approximately 600 of the donors. In an earlier analysis of 587 of the donors, a V segment was called functional when productive rearrangements were above 56.7%, and segregating when the standard deviation between donors exceeded 5%. To diagnose cytomegalovirus status from the catalog of TCR beta chain sequences, a statistical classification framework was built. In a later analysis, V and J genes were assigned by comparing TCR nucleotide sequences against IMGT/GENE-DB human TR gene sequences. A later analysis assigned CDR3 sequences and most-parsimonious VDJ recombination scenarios with the TCRdist pipeline. In a later analysis, each TCR beta chain was defined by its CDR3 amino acid sequence together with its V-gene family, and reads without a unique V-gene family were excluded. In a later analysis, 450 to 600 highly shared, low-generation-probability nucleotide sequences were removed to address suspected cross-contamination and a sequencing artifact. For each public chain, a later analysis derived a clonal expansion index from normalized ranks of inferred template counts within each repertoire. A later analysis computed generation probabilities with a VDJ recombination model fitted to out-of-frame rearrangements, and checked the results against IGoR. In a later analysis, TCR-TCR, TCR-HLA and TCR-CMV co-occurrence was scored with hypergeometric tests, and a repertoire-size bias correction was applied to TCR pairs. False discovery rates were estimated in a later analysis by permuting HLA or CMV assignments 20 times. In a later analysis, co-occurring TCRs were grouped using DBSCAN, with TCRdist sequence similarity added in when clustering inside HLA-allele-positive subsets. Co-occurrence clustering excluded repertoires with fewer than 30,000 or more than 120,000 public chains, plus five with anomalous nucleotide sharing. TCRdb's version of the immuneACCESS table is confined to in-frame rearrangements and falls short of the full clone set. An unresolved V gene accounts for under half of the shortfall where checked; the remainder is of unknown origin. From that table come the V and J calls and clone size; the DNA was used to work out D and trimming. For this sample there are 65,000 to 100,000 clones; 75% appear just once. Of the sample, 2% to 2.5% is held by the ten largest clones.

Points the paper makes about the study in general: It was suggested by the authors that the approach could potentially be generalized to other disease states and immunological phenotypes. In a later analysis, TCR association rates were found to vary across HLA loci, with the most associated TCRs seen for DRB1 alleles and the fewest for HLA-C alleles. The study listed 150 to 200 TCR beta chains as associated with cytomegalovirus. In a later analysis, several top co-occurrence clusters were reported to appear linked to parvovirus B19, influenza, CMV and Epstein-Barr virus. Roughly uniform sequencing depth across donors was assumed in presence/absence analyses, although this assumption may not hold. A further reported finding was that TCR beta sequences accurately predicted the HLA-A and HLA-B alleles for most subjects in the first cohort. At a false discovery rate of 0.05, a later analysis linked around 15,000 TCR beta sequences to specific HLA alleles. Over 15 rarely observed V segments, including chromosome 9 orphons, were excluded from the earlier analysis of approximately 600 of the donors because counts were too low. In a later analysis, HLA-associated TCR beta chains showed more clonal expansion and lower generation probabilities than non-associated chains that were equally common. Correlated functional status among segregating V segments might reflect linkage disequilibrium, but an unknown experimental factor could not be ruled out. A group of highly shared sequence variants was considered likely to be a technical artifact of the sequencing pipeline. Assigning TCR associations to individual alleles was difficult when HLA alleles, especially DR and DQ, strongly co-occurred. A later analysis found that most CMV-associated TCR beta chains appeared HLA-restricted, with HLA associations seemingly driven largely by CMV exposure. Some IMGT-functional V segments, including TRBV6-2 and TRBV6-3, could not be told apart with the 87-base-pair reads, so those segments were excluded. The classifier was reported to diagnose cytomegalovirus status with high specificity and sensitivity in both the original cohort and the validation cohort. This cohort had only TCR beta chains sequenced, and the lack of alpha or paired-chain data limited which features could be detected. An association between a missense DCLRE1C variant and V-gene and J-gene trimming of TCR beta chains was found in a later genetic analysis and replicated in an independent cohort. Because some donors lacked HLA typing at each locus, the association tests relied only on the typed subset. In a later genetic analysis, fewer N-insertions in productive TCRs were reported among donors in an Asian-associated ancestry cluster than the roughly 710-donor mean. In vitro tests confirmed that a few of the cytomegalovirus-associated TCR beta chains recognize cytomegalovirus antigens. Most TCR sequences were seen in very few donors, while some public TCRs were found in many individuals. An earlier analysis of approximately 570 of the donors showed that most TCR beta V segments appeared in productive rearrangements either about 87% or about 30% of the time, which broadly matched IMGT annotations. CMV serostatus was the only immune exposure information available for the cohort.

Sequencing was done on a sample of PBMCs. Here the chain combines TRBV7-3 and TRBJ2-5, with no confidently assigned D gene. The receptor's source is a middle-aged man in good health and CMV-seronegative. The DNA sequence reads TGTGCCAGCAGCTCCAGGCCATCAGAGACCCAGTACTTC. This encodes CASSSRPSETQYF. Full variable domain (CDR3 extended with the reference TRBV7-3 and TRBJ2-5 proteins): GAGVSQTPSNKVTEKGKYVELRCDPISGHTALYWYRQSLGQGPEFLIYFQGTGAADDSGLPNDRFFAVRPEGSVSTLKIQRTERGDSAVYLCASSSRPSETQYFGPGTRLLVL.